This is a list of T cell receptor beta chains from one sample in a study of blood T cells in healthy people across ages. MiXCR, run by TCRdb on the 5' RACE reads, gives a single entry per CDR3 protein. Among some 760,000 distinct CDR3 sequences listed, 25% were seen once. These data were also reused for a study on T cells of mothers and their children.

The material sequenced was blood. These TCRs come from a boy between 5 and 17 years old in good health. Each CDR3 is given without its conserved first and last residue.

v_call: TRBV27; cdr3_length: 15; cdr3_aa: ASSLVPPAVYTGELF
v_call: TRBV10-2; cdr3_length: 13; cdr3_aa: ASSLSGASYNEQF
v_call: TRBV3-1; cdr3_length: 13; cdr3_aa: ASSPPGLKYDEQF
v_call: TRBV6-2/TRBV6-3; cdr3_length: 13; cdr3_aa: ASSSDHGAADTQY
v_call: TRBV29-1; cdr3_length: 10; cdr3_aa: SVGETFEKLF
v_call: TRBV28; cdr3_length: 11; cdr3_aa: ASSLMGPGELF
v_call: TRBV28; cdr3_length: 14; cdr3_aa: ASSPRRAQRRETQY
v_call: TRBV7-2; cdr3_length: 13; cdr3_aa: ASSLQVQSGNTIY
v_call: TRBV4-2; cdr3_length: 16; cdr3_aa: ASSQEELAGEYSSEQY
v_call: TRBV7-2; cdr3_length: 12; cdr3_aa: ASSLLPGEKTQY
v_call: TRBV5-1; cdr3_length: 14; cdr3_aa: ASSFTDGSSYNEQF
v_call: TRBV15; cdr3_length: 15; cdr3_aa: ATSRDPNSLYYNEQF
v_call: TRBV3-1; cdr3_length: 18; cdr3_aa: ASSQVFTAYVVTRGNEQF
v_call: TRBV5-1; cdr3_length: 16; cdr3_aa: ASSLRARGVELDTEAF
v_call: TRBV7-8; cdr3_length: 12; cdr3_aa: ASSLRRASGELF
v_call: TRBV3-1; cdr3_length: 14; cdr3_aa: ASSQEGVLNSYEQY
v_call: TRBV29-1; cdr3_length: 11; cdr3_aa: SVDGLTNTEAF
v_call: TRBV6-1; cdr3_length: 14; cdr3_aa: ASSPAPGQGVNEQF
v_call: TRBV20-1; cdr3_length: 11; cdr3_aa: SARPQGRYEQY
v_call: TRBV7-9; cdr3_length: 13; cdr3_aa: ASSTGTGGWNEQF
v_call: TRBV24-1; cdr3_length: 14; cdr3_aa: ATSDPNLMGPDTQY
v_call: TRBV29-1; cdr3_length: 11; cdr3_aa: SVWTGGNEKLF
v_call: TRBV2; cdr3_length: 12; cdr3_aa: ASQGSRGQETQY
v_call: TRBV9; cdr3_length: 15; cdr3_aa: ASRGLAGGPDTGELF
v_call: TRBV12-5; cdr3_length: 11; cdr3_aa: ASGLAIYAEAF
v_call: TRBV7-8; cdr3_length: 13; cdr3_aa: ASSTRDREITEAF
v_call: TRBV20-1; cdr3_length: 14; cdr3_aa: SARDSLAGGGETQY
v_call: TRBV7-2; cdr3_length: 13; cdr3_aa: ASSLTSFSPDTQY
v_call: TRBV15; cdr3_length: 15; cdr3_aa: ATSRDRGTGGGNEQF
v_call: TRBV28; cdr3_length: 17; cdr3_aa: ASTPMGRGSASGANVPT
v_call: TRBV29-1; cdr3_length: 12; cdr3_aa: SVEVAGAKETQY
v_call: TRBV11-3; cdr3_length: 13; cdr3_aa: ASSLEAGYGDEQY
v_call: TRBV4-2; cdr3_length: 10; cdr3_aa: ASSQEESGYT
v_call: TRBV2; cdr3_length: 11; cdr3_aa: ASRNRGGYEQY
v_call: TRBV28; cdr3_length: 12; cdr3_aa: ASALGGAYYEQY
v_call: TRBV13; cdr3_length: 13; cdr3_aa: ASSGRTGWQETQY
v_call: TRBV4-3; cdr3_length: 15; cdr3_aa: ASSQDWGEGVQETQY
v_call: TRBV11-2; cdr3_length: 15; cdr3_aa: ASSFLFTGVDKNTQY
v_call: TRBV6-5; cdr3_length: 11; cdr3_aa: ASSYSKDSRKF
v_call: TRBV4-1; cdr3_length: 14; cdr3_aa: ASSQEVGGGLETQY
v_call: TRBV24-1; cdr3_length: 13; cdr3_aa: ATSEGQGPHNEQF
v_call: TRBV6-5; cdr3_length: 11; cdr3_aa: ASSYSTRNTIY
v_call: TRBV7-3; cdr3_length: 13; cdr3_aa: ASSLFLAGTDTQY
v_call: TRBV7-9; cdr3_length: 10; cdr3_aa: ASSSPWAPQY
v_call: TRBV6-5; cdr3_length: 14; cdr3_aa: ASRISGTGDHQPQH
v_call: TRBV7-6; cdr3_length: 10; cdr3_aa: ASSFPRGELF
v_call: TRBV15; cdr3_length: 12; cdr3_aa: ATSRDRQQETQY
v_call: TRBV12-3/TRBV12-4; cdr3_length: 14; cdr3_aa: ASSPEVIIGDEKLF
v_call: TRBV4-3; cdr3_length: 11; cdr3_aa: ASSHSRENGYT
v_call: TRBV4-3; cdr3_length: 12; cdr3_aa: ASSRRSSLSEQY
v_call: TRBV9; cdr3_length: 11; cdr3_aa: AAQGPSTDTQY
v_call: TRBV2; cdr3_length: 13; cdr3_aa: ASSDGTALSYEQY